The 13 T cell receptor beta chains below come from one sample, sequenced in a study of shared clonotypes between healthy human individuals. Here immunoSEQ multiplex PCR was the method, and the copy in TCRdb shows in-frame clones only, minus some. The sample shows hundreds of thousands of clones, under 95% of them seen only once. CD45RO negativity and positive selection for CCR7 defined naive CD8 cells, a population that excluded terminally differentiated effector memory CD45RA+ cells. What was sequenced was naive CD8+ T cells sorted from blood. Receptors were obtained from a man aged 25-45 years in good health.

J is TRBJ2-7 and V is TRBV10-1; weak D call: TRBD2 (6 bases). CDR1 and CDR2 (germline): WNHNN, SYGVQD (reference sequence). V was shortened by 3 bases and J by 5 bases, with 14 bases between the two germline ends. The CDR3 is 14 residues long. CDR3 DNA: TGCGCCAGCAGTGATGCTCTGGGCGGGGACGAGCAGTACTTC. Translation gives CASSDALGGDEQYF.

The chain couples TRBV4-1 to TRBJ1-2; TRBD1 agrees at 7 bases. CDR3 length: 18 residues. J gave up 4 bases and V 1 base, and 15 bases lay outside the gene matches. Per germline, CDR1 MGHRA and CDR2 YSYEKL. CDR3 region: CASSQATADRSSLYGYTF. Written as DNA, the CDR3 is TGCGCCAGCAGCCAAGCAACCGCGGACAGGAGCAGCCTCTATGGCTACACCTTC.

The rearrangement joins TRBV27 to TRBJ2-3; TRBD2 matches 7 bases. Germline V lookup: CDR1 MNHEY, CDR2 SMNVEV (reference sequence). The CDR3 has 12 amino acids. Trimming took 8 bases from V and 5 from J; bases not matched to a gene: 4. CDR3 bases: TGTGCCAGCGGCCAGCGGGGAGATACGCAGTATTTT. It translates to CASGQRGDTQYF.

CDR3 sequence: CASSPTGLSVQETQYF. In DNA, the CDR3 is TGTGCCAGCAGCCCGACAGGTTTATCAGTCCAAGAGACCCAGTACTTC. The chain is built from TRBV27 and TRBJ2-5, with a tentative D call TRBD1 (6 bases). The CDR3 has 16 amino acids. V lost 6 bases and J 1 base, leaving 18 bases between the germline ends. CDR1 is MNHEY, CDR2 SMNVEV, per germline (reference sequence).

The V call is TRBV15, the J call TRBJ2-2; possible D gene TRBD2, 5 bases. The V and J ends lost 8 bases and 4 bases respectively, with 8 bases between them. Germline V lookup: CDR1 LNHNV, CDR2 YYDKDF (reference sequence). The CDR3 has 12 amino acids. As DNA, the CDR3 is TGTGCCACCGGGAGCCCCACCGGGGAGCTGTTTTTT. Its translation is CATGSPTGELFF.

J is TRBJ2-5 and V is TRBV7-9; D may be TRBD2 (6 bases). CDR1 is SEHNR, CDR2 FQNEAQ, per germline (reference sequence). Trimming took off 3 bases at V and 5 bases at J, with 16 bases between the two ends. The CDR3 runs to 15 residues. This CDR3 is CASSFTRVAVETQYF. CDR3 in DNA: TGTGCCAGCAGCTTTACTAGGGTAGCGGTGGAGACCCAGTACTTC.

V usage is TRBV7-9 and J usage is TRBJ2-5; D is ambiguous. V shed 4 bases and J shed 2 bases, with 11 bases lying between them. The CDR3 totals 14 residues. The germline gives CDR1 SEHNR, CDR2 FQNEAQ (reference sequence). CDR3 loop: CASSWGGPQETQYF. The DNA for the CDR3 is TGTGCCAGCAGCTGGGGTGGCCCTCAAGAGACCCAGTACTTC.

CDR3 sequence: CASSRSYEQYF. CDR3 nucleotides: TGTGCCAGCAGCCGATCCTACGAGCAGTACTTC. The V call is TRBV7-8, the J call TRBJ2-7; D gene unclear. CDR3 length equals 11 residues. The ends were cut back, 5 bases at V and 1 base at J, with 3 bases in the middle. The germline V gene has CDR1 SGHVS and CDR2 FQNEAQ.

CDR3 bases: TGTGCCAGCAGCCAAGATACGGCTAGCGGGAGGTCTAGGTTCTTC. Translating gives CASSQDTASGRSRFF. This chain joins TRBV4-2 and TRBJ2-1; 11 nucleotides line up with TRBD2. V gave up 0 bases and J gave up 15 bases; unmatched junction bases: 10. The CDR3 is 15 amino acids. From germline, CDR1 is LGHNA and CDR2 YNFKEQ.

V gene TRBV7-9 combines with J gene TRBJ2-5; 13 bases fit TRBD2. The DNA end favors TRBJ2-7, so the J call may be wrong. CDR3 length: 17 residues. The germline V gene has CDR1 SEHNR and CDR2 FQNEAQ (reference sequence). The CDR3 DNA reads as TGTGCCAGCAGCTCACCTAGTACTAGCGGGAGGGACAACGAGCAGTACTTC. Its translation: CASSSPSTSGRDNEQYF.

The genes are TRBV27 and TRBJ1-2, with 8 bases that match TRBD1. Trimming removed 6 bases from V and 2 bases from J; junction bases left unmatched: 11. This CDR3 comprises 16 residues. Per the germline V gene, CDR1 is MNHEY and CDR2 is SMNVEV (reference sequence). The CDR3 sequence: CASSRDRTGRNYGYTF. DNA of the CDR3: TGTGCCAGCAGCCGCGATAGGACAGGGAGGAACTATGGCTACACCTTC.

The chain has TRBV30 and TRBJ2-3; D is perhaps TRBD2 (6 bases). Trimming removed 3 bases from V and 1 base from J, with 8 bases in between. The CDR3 is made up of 13 amino acids. Germline CDR1 and CDR2: GTSNPN and SVGIG (reference sequence). The CDR3 DNA sequence: TGTGCCTGGAGCGCGGGACGCACAGATACGCAGTATTTT. This sequence encodes CAWSAGRTDTQYF.

This clone was recorded only once. The chain links TRBV14 to TRBJ2-1, with D uncertain. V gave up 4 bases and J gave up 9 bases, with 10 bases separating them. CDR3 size: 12 residues. Germline CDR1 is SGHDN and CDR2 is FVKESK. The CDR3 bases are TGTGCCAGCAGCCCCTCGTCGGGTGAGCAGTTCTTC. This translates into CASSPSSGEQFF.